The present T cell receptor (beta chain) was sequenced within a study of cytomegalovirus exposure and HLA in healthy donors. Comments on this clone: Its antigen is unknown.

Study results and caveats: Later analysis found that TCR beta chains associated with HLA were more clonally expanded than other, equally common chains.

The PCR had 60 Vbeta and 13 Jbeta primers. Data came from immunoSEQ multiplex PCR; TCRdb stores just in-frame clones and leaves some out. The sample has over 50,000 clones, roughly 86% seen once. Healthy bone marrow donors made up the donor group. Material: PBMCs. The sequence was obtained from a man between 18 and 29 years old in good health and CMV-seronegative.

In DNA form, the CDR3 reads TGCGCCAGCAGTGAGTCGAGTGCGAACACTGAAGCTTTCTTT. It translates to CASSESSANTEAFF. The J gene is TRBJ1-1, the V gene TRBV10-1; no clear D. Trimming removed 0 bases at V and 1 base at J, with 6 bases between. Per the germline V gene, CDR1 is WNHNN and CDR2 is SYGVQD (reference sequence). The CDR3 sequence is 14 residues long.